This is a list of T cell receptor beta chains from one sample in a study of shared clonotypes between healthy human individuals. Libraries were prepared by immunoSEQ multiplex PCR; TCRdb keeps only in-frame clonotypes and omits some of them. The sample records fewer than 550,000 clones, about three quarters being singletons. The sequenced sample consisted of PBMCs. These receptors were taken from a woman in her thirties or forties in good health. Some clones in this sample may be carry-over from other donors' samples. Both conserved end residues are part of each CDR3. The D gene is left open where the match is weak. Clone size is not always given. Where it is, it says once, few, many or a class for expanded clones.

clone_size	d_call	v_call	j_call	cdr3_aa	cdr3_nt
-	-	TRBV10-3	TRBJ1-1	CAISTGTEAFF	TGTGCCATCAGCACCGGGACTGAAGCTTTCTTT
-	-	TRBV7-2	TRBJ2-1	CASSYGGHNEQFF	TGTGCCAGCAGCTACGGTGGCCACAATGAGCAGTTCTTC
-	-	TRBV5-5	TRBJ2-3	CASKILGSGLTDTQYF	TGTGCCAGCAAAATTTTGGGGTCAGGCCTTACAGATACGCAGTATTTT
-	-	TRBV5-1	TRBJ2-2	CASSLLRDANTGELFF	TGCGCCAGCAGCTTGCTGCGGGACGCGAACACCGGGGAGCTGTTTTTT
-	TRBD1	TRBV4-1	TRBJ2-2	CASSRLQGSTTGELFF	TGCGCCAGCAGCCGCCTACAGGGGTCGACCACCGGGGAGCTGTTTTTT
-	-	TRBV15	TRBJ2-7	CATSRDHSSYEQYF	TGTGCCACCAGCAGAGACCACAGCTCCTACGAGCAGTACTTC
-	-	TRBV4-3	TRBJ1-5	CASSQLPGDQPQHF	TGCGCCAGCAGCCAACTCCCCGGAGATCAGCCCCAGCATTTT
-	-	TRBV19	TRBJ1-2	CASSKQRAQTGYTF	TGTGCCAGTAGTAAACAGCGAGCACAGACAGGCTACACCTTC
-	TRBD1	TRBV11-2	TRBJ1-4	CASSLFRGFNEKLFF	TGTGCCAGCAGCTTGTTCAGGGGGTTTAATGAAAAACTGTTTTTT
-	-	TRBV27	TRBJ2-3	CASSPYPPRSTDTQYF	TGTGCCAGCAGTCCATACCCCCCGAGAAGCACAGATACGCAGTATTTT
few	-	TRBV6-5	TRBJ1-2	CASTSGTGYGYTF	TGTGCCAGCACCTCCGGGACGGGCTATGGCTACACCTTC
-	-	TRBV14	TRBJ2-5	CASSRQQETQYF	TGTGCCAGCAGCCGACAGCAAGAGACCCAGTACTTC
-	-	TRBV11-2	TRBJ2-7	CASSQFAGPYEQYF	TGCGCCAGCAGCCAATTTGCGGGGCCCTACGAGCAGTACTTC
-	TRBD2	TRBV5-5	TRBJ2-7	CASSSGLATYEQYF	TGTGCCAGCAGCTCGGGACTAGCGACCTACGAGCAGTACTTC
-	-	TRBV29-1	TRBJ2-7	CSVRVRVAGGAGGEQYF	TGCAGCGTTAGGGTTCGGGTCGCAGGGGGCGCCGGGGGGGAGCAGTACTTC
-	-	TRBV7-9	TRBJ2-6	CASSLRGAANVLTF	TGTGCCAGCAGCTTAAGGGGTGCGGCCAACGTCCTGACTTTC
-	-	TRBV4-1	TRBJ2-3	CASSQEQTSTDTQYF	TGCGCCAGCAGCCAAGAACAGACAAGCACAGATACGCAGTATTTT
few	TRBD2	TRBV30	TRBJ2-1	CAWSRLTSGNNEQFF	TGTGCCTGGAGTAGGTTGACTAGCGGCAACAATGAGCAGTTCTTC
once	-	TRBV7-6	TRBJ1-1	CASSLSGDWGTEAFF	TGTGCCAGCAGCTTGAGTGGTGATTGGGGTACTGAAGCTTTCTTT
-	TRBD1	TRBV7-8	TRBJ2-1	CASSSGQNRGRDNEQFF	TGTGCCAGCAGCTCCGGCCAAAACAGGGGAAGGGACAATGAGCAGTTCTTC
-	-	TRBV7-9	TRBJ2-3	CASSLGAWTSTDTQYF	TGTGCCAGCAGCTTAGGGGCTTGGACTAGCACAGATACGCAGTATTTT
-	-	TRBV18	TRBJ2-7	CASSPQYEQYF	TGTGCCAGCTCACCTCAATACGAGCAGTACTTC
-	-	TRBV7-8	TRBJ1-1	CASSPWEGSTEAFF	TGTGCCAGCAGCCCCTGGGAGGGCTCCACTGAAGCTTTCTTT
-	-	TRBV28	TRBJ1-1	CASSPQVFTEAFF	TGTGCCAGCAGTCCCCAGGTTTTCACTGAAGCTTTCTTT
-	-	TRBV28	TRBJ2-7	CASSSLRPYEQYF	TGTGCCAGCAGTTCCCTAAGGCCCTACGAGCAGTACTTC
-	TRBD1	TRBV5-4	TRBJ2-2	CASSLGTGGLAGELFF	TGTGCCAGCAGCCTAGGGACAGGGGGGCTCGCCGGGGAGCTGTTTTTT
-	-	TRBV5-6	TRBJ1-3	CASRPGRRSGNTIYF	TGTGCCAGCAGACCGGGACGGAGATCTGGAAACACCATATATTTT
many	-	TRBV28	TRBJ1-1	CASSLAGPTEAFF	TGTGCCAGCAGCCTGGCAGGCCCCACTGAAGCTTTCTTT
-	TRBD2	TRBV7-9	TRBJ2-1	CASSLNLAVYNEQFF	TGTGCCAGCAGCTTGAACCTAGCGGTCTACAATGAGCAGTTCTTC